This entry lists 15 T cell receptor beta chains sequenced from one sample in a study of blood T cells in healthy people across ages. Sample-barcoded 5' priming and a J-beta primer mix drove a second PCR of about 7 to 11 cycles. TCRdb called the 5' RACE reads again in MiXCR, with one record for every CDR3 protein. The data show around 580,000 distinct CDR3 sequences, with around 50% seen just once and around 25% held by the top ten. Sequencing used blood. The receptor source for this set is an elderly man in good health.

The gene calls are TRBV27 and TRBJ1-1; 8 nucleotides agree with TRBD1. This CDR3 has 15 amino acids. V lost 6 bases to trimming and J lost 6 bases; unmatched junction nucleotides: 12. Per the germline V gene, CDR1 is MNHEY and CDR2 is SMNVEV (reference sequence). The CDR3 reads CASSPATGEVAEAFF. In DNA form, the CDR3 reads TGTGCCAGCAGCCCCGCGACAGGGGAGGTGGCTGAAGCTTTCTTT.

The chain employs TRBV7-2 and TRBJ2-3; no definite D call. V gave up 5 bases and J gave up 2 bases, with 11 bases separating them. The CDR3 runs 14 residues. Germline CDR1 reads SGHTA; CDR2 reads FQGNSA. CDR3 protein: CASSPQRTTDTQYF. In DNA form, the CDR3 reads TGTGCCAGCAGCCCCCAGAGAACCACAGATACGCAGTATTTT.

The rearrangement joins TRBV3-1 to TRBJ2-3; D unclear. The V gene's germline CDR1 is LGHDT and CDR2 YNNKEL (reference sequence). Trimming stripped 0 bases from V and 0 bases from J, with 7 bases between. The CDR3 has 15 residues. The CDR3 DNA is TGTGCCAGCAGCCAAGATCCAAGGAGCACAGATACGCAGTATTTT. This encodes CASSQDPRSTDTQYF.

This clonotype was picked up a small number of times. The genes are TRBV2 and TRBJ1-1; weak D call: TRBD1 (5 bases). The germline CDR1 and CDR2 sequences are SNHLY and FYNNEI. The CDR3 consists of 13 residues. Trimming removed 4 bases at V and 7 bases at J, with 13 bases between. CDR3 coding DNA: TGTGCCAGCAGTGCACAGGATAGCGGTGAAGCTTTCTTT. It is translated as CASSAQDSGEAFF.

In DNA, the CDR3 is TGCGCCAGCAGCCAAGATGTCGACAGGGCGTACCGGCCCCAGCATTTT. Translating it yields CASSQDVDRAYRPQHF. The chain is built from TRBV4-3 and TRBJ1-5; TRBD1 matches at 7 bases. Germline assignment: CDR1 LGHNA and CDR2 YSLEER. Losses at the gene ends were 0 bases for V and 9 bases for J; bases not matched to a gene: 11. The CDR3 covers 16 residues.

Only a few counts were recorded for this clonotype. The chain links TRBV7-8 to TRBJ1-6; no clear D gene. Germline CDR1 reads SGHVS; CDR2 reads FQNEAQ. This CDR3 has 14 amino acids. With 5 bases removed from V and 6 bases from J, the gap between germline ends came to 11 bases. CDR3 in DNA: TGTGCCAGCAGCCCCCGGGCCCTTAATTCACCCCTCCACTTT. It translates to CASSPRALNSPLHF. The full variable domain, completed using reference TRBV7-8 and TRBJ1-6, is GAGVSQSPRYKVAKRGQDVALRCDPISGHVSLFWYQQALGQGPEFLTYFQNEAQLDKSGLPSDRFFAERPEGSVSTLKIQRTQQEDSAVYLCASSPRALNSPLHFGNGTRLTVT.

The chain couples TRBV7-3 to TRBJ2-7; D is perhaps TRBD1 (6 bases). CDR1 SGHTA and CDR2 FQGTGA come from the germline V gene. This CDR3 contains 13 residues. The V gene lost 6 bases and the J gene lost 4 bases, with 13 bases spanning the gap. The CDR3 region is CASRETGPYEQYF. The CDR3 region has the DNA TGTGCCAGCAGAGAGACAGGACCTTACGAGCAGTACTTC.

The CDR3 DNA sequence: TGTGCCAGCAGCAAAGGGGGTGGACGGGGCTACGAGCAGTACTTC. This gives the protein CASSKGGGRGYEQYF. The chain links TRBV21-1 to TRBJ2-1; the tabulated D call, TRBD1, remains unverified against the DNA. The J call is in doubt because the DNA end fits TRBJ2-7 better. TRBV21-1 is deemed a pseudogene. The CDR3 is 15 residues long.

There are a few counts of this clonotype. The chain is built from TRBV6-5 and TRBJ2-1; the match to TRBD1 covers 9 bases. Trimming at V came to 2 bases and at J to 9 bases, leaving 5 bases not matched to a gene. The CDR3 sequence is 14 residues long. CDR1 is MNHEY, CDR2 SVGAGI, per germline. The CDR3 spells CASSYDRGGLEQFF. The CDR3 nucleotides are TGTGCCAGCAGTTACGACAGGGGGGGGCTTGAGCAGTTCTTC.

The chain is built from TRBV14 and TRBJ2-1; no firm D call. Germline-derived CDR1 and CDR2 are SGHDN and FVKESK. V was shortened by 4 bases and J by 5 bases, with 9 bases between the two germline ends. CDR3 length equals 13 residues. The CDR3 sequence is CASSRVADNEQFF. The CDR3 coding sequence is TGTGCCAGCAGCCGGGTCGCCGACAATGAGCAGTTCTTC. Full variable domain (rest looked up from reference TRBV14 and TRBJ2-1): EAGVTQFPSHSVIEKGQTVTLRCDPISGHDNLYWYRRVMGKEIKFLLHFVKESKQDESGMPNNRFLAERTGGTYSTLKVQPAELEDSGVYFCASSRVADNEQFFGPGTRLTVL.

The table lists this clonotype with a few counts. The J gene is TRBJ1-2, the V gene TRBV7-2; 8 nucleotides agree with TRBD1. CDR1 and CDR2 (germline): SGHTA, FQGNSA. V shed 4 bases and J 5 bases; nucleotides not matched to a gene: 9. The CDR3 is 15 residues long. CDR3 in DNA: TGTGCCAGCAGCTCACGGACAGGGCGGGAGTATGGCTACACCTTC. This gives the protein CASSSRTGREYGYTF.

The chain carries TRBV6-5 and TRBJ2-2, with a tentative D call TRBD2 (5 bases). Germline V gene sequence: CDR1 MNHEY, CDR2 SVGAGI. CDR3 length equals 19 residues. Trimming took 1 base from V and 7 from J, leaving 25 bases between them. DNA of the CDR3: TGTGCCAGCAGTTACTTGAGGAGGTCCAGTGCCCCTTGGGACGGGGAGCTGTTTTTT. Protein product: CASSYLRRSSAPWDGELFF.

V gene TRBV7-9 combines with J gene TRBJ2-3; 9 bases align to TRBD1. Germline V gene lookup returns CDR1 SEHNR and CDR2 FQNEAQ (reference sequence). V lost 4 bases, J lost 5 bases, and 7 bases stayed unmatched. CDR3 length equals 15 residues. As DNA, the CDR3 is TGTGCCAGCAGCTATTACAGGGGGCGTGAAGATACGCAGTATTTT. Encoded protein: CASSYYRGREDTQYF.

A word on this clonotype: One end of the junction does not line up with germline, which may come from a read error. The chain couples TRBV7-2 to TRBJ1-2; D is possibly TRBD1 (5 bases). The CDR3 is 16 residues long. CDR1 and CDR2 from the germline V gene are SGHTA and FQGNSA. The CDR3 nucleotides read TGCGCCAGCAGCTTAATTCGGGGGGAAGCTAACTATGGCTACACCTTC. Its protein is CASSLIRGEANYGYTF.

V usage is TRBV7-2 and J usage is TRBJ2-1; 8 bases are a match to TRBD2. CDR1 and CDR2 (germline): SGHTA, FQGNSA. The CDR3 extends over 17 amino acids. Trimming took 5 bases from V and 5 from J; bases not matched to a gene: 14. Written as DNA, the CDR3 is TGTGCCAGCAGCCTAAGCGGGAGAGGGAATCCAAACAATGAGCAGTTCTTC. This sequence encodes CASSLSGRGNPNNEQFF.